Shown below are 27 T cell receptor beta chains from a single sample sequenced in a study of blood T cell repertoires in COVID-19. Clones were sequenced by immunoSEQ multiplex PCR, and TCRdb holds only the in-frame ones, with some missing. The sample lists 80,000 to 90,000 clones, about 85% seen once, with about 2% in the top ten. The specimen sequenced was peripheral blood. These receptors were collected from a woman in her seventies with acute or convalescent COVID-19.

This chain uses TRBV5-1 with TRBJ1-1, with a possible D match to TRBD1 (5 bases). CDR3 length: 16 amino acids. CDR1 and CDR2 from the germline V gene are SGHRS and YFSETQ. Trimming removed 2 bases from V and 5 bases from J, with 19 bases in between. The CDR3 region has the DNA TGCGCCAGCAGCTTACTCGACAGCCCCTTGAGGACTGAAGCTTTCTTT. Amino acids: CASSLLDSPLRTEAFF.

J is TRBJ1-1 and V is TRBV20-1; TRBD1 matches at 9 bases. J gave up 11 bases and V 5 bases, and 6 bases lay outside the gene matches. Germline V lookup: CDR1 DFQATT, CDR2 SNEGSKA (reference sequence). This CDR3 has 11 amino acids. CDR3 region: CSAGNRGLAFF. The DNA of the CDR3 is TGCAGTGCTGGAAACAGGGGGCTTGCTTTCTTT.

This clone was observed once. The chain couples TRBV19 to TRBJ2-3; TRBD1 is a possible D gene (6 bases). Germline values: CDR1 LNHDA, CDR2 SQIVND (reference sequence). The CDR3 spans 13 residues. V gave up 4 bases and J gave up 6 bases, with 11 bases separating them. The CDR3 loop is CASSSGGRDTQYF. CDR3 DNA sequence: TGTGCCAGTAGTAGTGGGGGCAGGGATACGCAGTATTTT.

The chain is built from TRBV4-2 and TRBJ1-4; 7 bases are a match to TRBD1. The CDR3 extends over 18 amino acids. V was clipped by 1 base and J by 3 bases; unmatched bases: 11. Germline V CDR1 and CDR2: LGHNA, YNFKEQ. This CDR3 reads CASSQVRILGTANEKLFF. The CDR3 DNA follows: TGTGCCAGCAGCCAAGTACGAATCTTGGGGACAGCTAATGAAAAACTGTTTTTT.

The chain employs TRBV11-2 and TRBJ1-3; D unresolved. The germline CDR1 and CDR2 sequences are SGHAT and FQNNGV. Trimming cost V 1 base and J 9 bases, with 10 bases left between them. This CDR3 region has 13 residues. The CDR3 here is CASSLAGIGTIYF. The DNA for the CDR3 is TGTGCCAGCAGCTTAGCGGGAATCGGCACCATATATTTT.

This chain connects TRBV28 to TRBJ1-4, with 7 bases lining up with TRBD1. Germline V gene data show CDR1 as MDHEN and CDR2 as SYDVKM. Losses at the gene ends were 4 bases for V and 8 bases for J; bases not matched to a gene: 10. The CDR3 spans 15 residues. The CDR3 DNA sequence: TGTGCCAGCAGTTCGATAGGGACAGCGAACGAAAAACTGTTTTTT. Protein product: CASSSIGTANEKLFF.

This clone was recorded once. The V and J genes are TRBV27 and TRBJ2-2, with 7 nucleotides matching TRBD1. The CDR3 length is 13 residues. The V segment lost 7 bases and the J segment 9 bases; nucleotides outside the gene matches: 8. Germline V gene data show CDR1 as MNHEY and CDR2 as SMNVEV (reference sequence). The CDR3 DNA sequence: TGTGCCAGCACACCAGGGGGAATACGGGAGCTGTTTTTT. Amino acids: CASTPGGIRELFF.

At least ten counts were recorded for this clone. V is TRBV6-1 and J is TRBJ1-2; D is unclear. The CDR3 is 12 residues long. Trimming shortened V by 3 bases and J by 0 bases, and 2 bases separated the two germline ends. Germline V CDR1 and CDR2: MNHNS, SASEGT. The chain's CDR3 is CASSDANYGYTF. DNA for the CDR3: TGTGCCAGCAGTGACGCTAACTATGGCTACACCTTC.

This clone was picked up a small number of times. V is TRBV7-8 and J is TRBJ2-4; TRBD2 agrees at 15 bases. Germline trimming cut 5 bases from V and 1 base from J; bases unmatched to any gene: 12. This CDR3 is built from 20 residues. The V gene's germline CDR1 is SGHVS and CDR2 FQNEAQ. This CDR3 is CASSLGRTSGGAQAKNIQYF. CDR3 nucleotides: TGTGCCAGCAGCCTTGGCAGGACTAGCGGGGGGGCTCAGGCCAAAAACATTCAGTACTTC.

This clone was seen more than once but under ten times. This chain links TRBV19 with TRBJ1-5; D is unresolved. CDR1 is LNHDA, CDR2 SQIVND, per germline (reference sequence). This CDR3 region has 17 residues. V dropped 4 bases and J dropped 2 bases, with 18 bases sitting between them. CDR3 protein: CASSRGRTSGGNQPQHF. In DNA form, the CDR3 reads TGTGCCAGTAGTAGAGGACGGACGTCCGGGGGCAATCAGCCCCAGCATTTT.

The genes are TRBV2 and TRBJ2-3, with D perhaps TRBD1 (7 bases). Germline V lookup: CDR1 SNHLY, CDR2 FYNNEI. Trimming left V 2 bases short and J 4 bases short, with 13 bases between. The CDR3 contains 15 residues. The CDR3 DNA reads TGTGCCAGCAGTGAATCCTCCAGGGGGGCAGATACGCAGTATTTT. It encodes CASSESSRGADTQYF.

The chain couples TRBV5-1 to TRBJ2-1; maybe TRBD1 (6 bases). The CDR3 spans 15 residues. V shed 4 bases and J shed 6 bases, with 17 bases lying between them. The germline V gene encodes CDR1 SGHRS and CDR2 YFSETQ. The CDR3 DNA reads as TGCGCCAGCAGCCAGGGGCTCAATAATGTCAATGAGCAGTTCTTC. Translated: CASSQGLNNVNEQFF. Full variable domain (missing parts from reference TRBV5-1 and TRBJ2-1): KAGVTQTPRYLIKTRGQQVTLSCSPISGHRSVSWYQQTPGQGLQFLFEYFSETQRNKGNFPGRFSGRQFSNSRSEMNVSTLELGDSALYLCASSQGLNNVNEQFFGPGTRLTVL.

V gene TRBV28 combines with J gene TRBJ1-2, with D possibly matching TRBD1 (6 bases). The CDR3 runs to 14 residues. V lost 6 bases, J lost 0 bases, and 11 bases lay in between. Germline CDR1 and CDR2: MDHEN and SYDVKM. In nucleotides, the CDR3 is TGTGCCAGCAGCTTCGGGACAACTAACTATGGCTACACCTTC. Amino acids: CASSFGTTNYGYTF.

This rearrangement joins TRBV6-2 or TRBV6-3 to TRBJ2-2; D unclear. The CDR3 covers 14 residues. Germline V CDR1 and CDR2: MNHEY, SVGEGT. The ends were cut back, 2 bases at V and 6 bases at J, with 10 bases in the middle. CDR3 DNA sequence: TGTGCCAGCAGTTACCACGAGCATGCCGGGGAGCTGTTTTTT. It encodes CASSYHEHAGELFF.

The genes are TRBV5-1 and TRBJ2-5, with D perhaps matching TRBD1 (6 bases). The CDR3 covers 14 residues. Trimming stripped 3 bases from V and 4 bases from J, with 13 bases between. Per the germline V gene, CDR1 is SGHRS and CDR2 is YFSETQ. Here the CDR3 reads CASSSTGLGETQYF. CDR3 in DNA: TGCGCCAGCAGCTCTACAGGGTTAGGAGAGACCCAGTACTTC.

This chain links TRBV7-9 with TRBJ1-3; D is possibly TRBD1 (6 bases). This CDR3 region has 14 residues. The germline gives CDR1 SEHNR, CDR2 FQNEAQ (reference sequence). V lost 8 bases and J 10 bases, leaving 21 bases between the germline ends. The CDR3, as DNA: TGTGCCAGCGGAGGACAGTGGTTGATGGGGACCATATATTTT. Translated: CASGGQWLMGTIYF.

The gene calls are TRBV19 and TRBJ1-4; TRBD1 is a possible D gene (5 bases). In germline, CDR1 is LNHDA, CDR2 SQIVND (reference sequence). V was pared by 5 bases and J by 8 bases, with 9 bases between. This CDR3 has 12 residues. CDR3 protein: CASSPRGEKLFF. The CDR3 nucleotides are TGTGCCAGTAGTCCCCGGGGGGAAAAACTGTTTTTT.

The V call is TRBV13, the J call TRBJ2-1; TRBD1 aligns across 7 bases. Per the germline V gene, CDR1 is PRHDT and CDR2 is FYEKMQ (reference sequence). The J segment lost 10 bases and the V segment lost 1 base, leaving 7 bases of the junction unmatched. This CDR3 has 14 amino acids. CDR3 nucleotides: TGTGCCAGCAGCTTAGAGGGGGCGCTAGGAGAGCAGTTCTTC. It is translated as CASSLEGALGEQFF.

Written as DNA, the CDR3 is TGCGCCAGCAACACAGTTTATAGCAATCAGCCCCAGCATTTT. It encodes CASNTVYSNQPQHF. The V and J genes are TRBV10-1 and TRBJ1-5; no definite D call. The CDR3 contains 14 residues. Germline CDR1 and CDR2: WNHNN and SYGVQD (reference sequence). V was pared by 7 bases and J by 0 bases, with 10 bases between.

This chain connects TRBV3-1 (or the pseudogene TRBV3-2) to TRBJ2-2; D gene ambiguous. Trimming shortened V by 4 bases and J by 1 base, and 4 bases separated the two germline ends. Germline V gives CDR1 LGHDT, CDR2 YNNKEL (reference sequence). The CDR3 loop spans 13 amino acids. The CDR3 spells CASSRQNTGELFF. CDR3 sequence (DNA): TGTGCCAGCAGCCGACAGAACACCGGGGAGCTGTTTTTT.

This chain links TRBV11-3 with TRBJ1-6; a possible D gene is TRBD1 (5 bases). CDR1 is SGHNT, CDR2 YENEEA, per germline. Trimming took off 4 bases at V and 6 bases at J, with 19 bases between the two ends. The CDR3 is 17 amino acids. CDR3 amino acids: CASSSRGTFQSNSPLHF. In DNA form, the CDR3 reads TGTGCCAGCAGCTCCCGTGGGACTTTCCAGTCTAATTCACCCCTCCACTTT.

This chain connects TRBV6-5 to TRBJ1-2; 8 nucleotides align to TRBD1. This CDR3 region has 13 residues. J lost 8 bases, V lost 6 bases, and 8 bases had no gene match. In germline, CDR1 is MNHEY, CDR2 SVGAGI. Here the CDR3 reads CASSYGQGRGYTF. CDR3 coding DNA: TGTGCCAGCAGCTATGGACAGGGCCGAGGCTACACCTTC.

The J gene is TRBJ2-5, the V gene TRBV5-1; 8 bases map to TRBD2. V gave up 4 bases and J gave up 4 bases; unmatched junction bases: 12. The CDR3 has 16 amino acids. Germline V gene data show CDR1 as SGHRS and CDR2 as YFSETQ. The chain's CDR3 is CASSPTAGTSLETQYF. The CDR3 DNA sequence: TGCGCCAGCAGCCCGACGGCCGGGACTAGTCTAGAGACCCAGTACTTC.

The V and J genes are TRBV12-3 or TRBV12-4 and TRBJ2-3; D is ambiguous. With 3 bases removed from V and 4 bases from J, the gap between germline ends came to 5 bases. There are 12 residues in the CDR3. The CDR3: CASSFYSDTQYF. The CDR3 DNA is TGTGCCAGCAGTTTTTATTCAGATACGCAGTATTTT.

DNA of the CDR3: TGTGCCAGCAGTGACTCGGGACTTCCGGGGGGCTATGGCTACACCTTC. Its protein is CASSDSGLPGGYGYTF. The rearrangement uses TRBV6-4 and TRBJ1-2, with D possibly matching TRBD1 (5 bases). The CDR3 extends over 16 amino acids. V shed 0 bases and J shed 4 bases, with 15 bases lying between them. The germline CDR1 and CDR2 sequences are MRHNA and SNTAGT.

This clone occurred a few times. This chain links TRBV19 with TRBJ2-7, with a tentative D call TRBD1 (7 bases). The CDR3 is 15 residues long. V lost 3 bases, J lost 2 bases, and 14 bases lay in between. The germline gives CDR1 LNHDA, CDR2 SQIVND (reference sequence). CDR3 nucleotide sequence: TGTGCCAGTAGTATTTCCAGGGGGGCACCCTACGAGCAGTACTTC. Encoded protein: CASSISRGAPYEQYF.

The J gene is TRBJ1-2, the V gene TRBV3-1 (or the pseudogene TRBV3-2); D ambiguous. V lost 4 bases, J lost 4 bases, and 13 bases lay in between. This CDR3 has 14 amino acids. Germline V gives CDR1 LGHDT, CDR2 YNNKEL (reference sequence). The CDR3 here is CASSPPRGGYGYTF. CDR3 nucleotide sequence: TGTGCCAGCAGCCCCCCCCGAGGAGGCTATGGCTACACCTTC.